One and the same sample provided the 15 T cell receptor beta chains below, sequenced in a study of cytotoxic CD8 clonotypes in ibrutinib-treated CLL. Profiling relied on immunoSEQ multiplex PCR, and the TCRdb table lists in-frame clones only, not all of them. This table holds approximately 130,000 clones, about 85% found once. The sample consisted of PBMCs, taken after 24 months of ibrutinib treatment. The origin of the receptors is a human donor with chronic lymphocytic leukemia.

The CDR3 bases are TGTGCCAGCAGTGCCGGACAGCGCACAGATACGCAGTATTTT. Translated, it gives CASSAGQRTDTQYF. The chain joins TRBV6-1 to TRBJ2-3, with D maybe TRBD1 (6 bases). The germline gives CDR1 MNHNS, CDR2 SASEGT. The CDR3 extends over 14 amino acids. Deletions cut 4 bases from V and 1 base from J, with 9 bases between.

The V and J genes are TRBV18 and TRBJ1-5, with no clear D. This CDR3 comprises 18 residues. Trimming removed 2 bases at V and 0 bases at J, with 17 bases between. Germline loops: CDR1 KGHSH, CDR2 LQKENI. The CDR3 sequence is CASSPRVPGPNSNQPQHF. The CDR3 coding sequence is TGTGCCAGCTCACCAAGGGTCCCCGGGCCAAATAGCAATCAGCCCCAGCATTTT.

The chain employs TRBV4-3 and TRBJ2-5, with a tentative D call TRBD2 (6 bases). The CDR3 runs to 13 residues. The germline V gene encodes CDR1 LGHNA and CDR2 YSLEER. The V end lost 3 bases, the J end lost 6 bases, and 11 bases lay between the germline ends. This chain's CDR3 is CASSQGLLQTQYF. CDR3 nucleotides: TGCGCCAGCAGCCAGGGACTCCTACAGACCCAGTACTTC.

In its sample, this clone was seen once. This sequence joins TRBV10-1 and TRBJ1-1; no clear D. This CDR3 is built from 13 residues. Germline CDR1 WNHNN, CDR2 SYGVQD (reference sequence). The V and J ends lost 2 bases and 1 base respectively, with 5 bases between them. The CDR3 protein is CASSEEGNTEAFF. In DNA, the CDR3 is TGCGCCAGCAGTGAGGAGGGGAACACTGAAGCTTTCTTT.

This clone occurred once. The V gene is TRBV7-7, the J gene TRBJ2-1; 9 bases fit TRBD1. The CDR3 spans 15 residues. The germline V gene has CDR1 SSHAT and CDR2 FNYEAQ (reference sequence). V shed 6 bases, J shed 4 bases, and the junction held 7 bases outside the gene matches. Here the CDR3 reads CASSKPGQGYNEQFF. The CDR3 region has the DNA TGTGCCAGCAGTAAACCGGGACAGGGATACAATGAGCAGTTCTTC.

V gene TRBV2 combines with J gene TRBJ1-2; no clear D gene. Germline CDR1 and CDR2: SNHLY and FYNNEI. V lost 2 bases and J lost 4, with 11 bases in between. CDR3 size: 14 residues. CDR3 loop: CASSELESLYGYTF. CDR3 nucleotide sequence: TGTGCCAGCAGTGAATTGGAGAGCCTCTATGGCTACACCTTC. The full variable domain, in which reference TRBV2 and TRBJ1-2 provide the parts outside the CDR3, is EPEVTQTPSHQVTQMGQEVILRCVPISNHLYFYWYRQILGQKVEFLVSFYNNEISEKSEIFDDQFSVERPDGSNFTLKIRSTKLEDSAMYFCASSELESLYGYTFGSGTRLTVV.

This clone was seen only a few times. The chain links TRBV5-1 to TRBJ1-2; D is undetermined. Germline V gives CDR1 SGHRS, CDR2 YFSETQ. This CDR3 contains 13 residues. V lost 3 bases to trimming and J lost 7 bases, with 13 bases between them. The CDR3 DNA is TGCGCCAGCAGCTCGCAAGGGCTCCCTGGCTACACCTTC. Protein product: CASSSQGLPGYTF.

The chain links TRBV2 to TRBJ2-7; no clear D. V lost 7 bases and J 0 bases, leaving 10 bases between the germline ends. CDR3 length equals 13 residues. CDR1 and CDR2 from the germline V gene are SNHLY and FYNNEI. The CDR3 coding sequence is TGTGCCAGCAAGGCACAGCCCTCCTACGAGCAGTACTTC. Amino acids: CASKAQPSYEQYF.

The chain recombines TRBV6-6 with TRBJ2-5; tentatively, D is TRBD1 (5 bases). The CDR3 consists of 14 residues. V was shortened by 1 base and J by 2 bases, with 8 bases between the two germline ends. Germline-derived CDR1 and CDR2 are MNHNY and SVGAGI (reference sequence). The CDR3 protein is CASSYYSGQETQYF. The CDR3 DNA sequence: TGTGCCAGCAGTTACTATTCAGGGCAAGAGACCCAGTACTTC.

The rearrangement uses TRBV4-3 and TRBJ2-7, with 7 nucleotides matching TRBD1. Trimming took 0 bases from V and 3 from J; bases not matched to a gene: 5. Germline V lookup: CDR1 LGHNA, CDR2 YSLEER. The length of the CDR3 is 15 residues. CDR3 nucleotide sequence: TGCGCCAGCAGCCAAGACTCACAGGGGATCTACGAGCAGTACTTC. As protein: CASSQDSQGIYEQYF.

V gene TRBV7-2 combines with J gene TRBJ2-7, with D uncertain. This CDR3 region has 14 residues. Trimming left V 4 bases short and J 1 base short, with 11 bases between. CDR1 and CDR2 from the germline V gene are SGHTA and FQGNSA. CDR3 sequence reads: CASSSLSNSYEQYF. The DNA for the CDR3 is TGTGCCAGCAGCTCCCTCTCCAATTCCTACGAGCAGTACTTC.

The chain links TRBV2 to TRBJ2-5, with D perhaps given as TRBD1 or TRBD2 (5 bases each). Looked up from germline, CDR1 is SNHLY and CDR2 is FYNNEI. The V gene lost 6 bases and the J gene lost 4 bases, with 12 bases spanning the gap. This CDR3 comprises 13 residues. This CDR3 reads CASRSGQGETQYF. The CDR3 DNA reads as TGTGCCAGCAGGTCGGGGCAGGGAGAGACCCAGTACTTC.

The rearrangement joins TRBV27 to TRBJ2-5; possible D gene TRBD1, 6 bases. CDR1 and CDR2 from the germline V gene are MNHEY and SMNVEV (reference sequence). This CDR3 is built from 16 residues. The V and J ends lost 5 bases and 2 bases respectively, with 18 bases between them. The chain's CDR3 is CASSPLTGFGQETQYF. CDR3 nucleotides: TGTGCCAGCAGTCCCCTAACAGGGTTTGGGCAAGAGACCCAGTACTTC.

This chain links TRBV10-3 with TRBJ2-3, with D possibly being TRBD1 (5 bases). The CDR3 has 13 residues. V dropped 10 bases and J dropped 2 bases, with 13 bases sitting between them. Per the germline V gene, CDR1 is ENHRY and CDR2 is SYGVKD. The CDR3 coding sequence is TGTGCCACTTCAGGGCCTTCCACAGATACGCAGTATTTT. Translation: CATSGPSTDTQYF.

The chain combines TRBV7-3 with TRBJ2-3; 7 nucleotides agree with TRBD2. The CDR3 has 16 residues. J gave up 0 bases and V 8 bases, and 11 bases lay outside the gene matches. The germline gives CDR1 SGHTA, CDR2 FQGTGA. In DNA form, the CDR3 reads TGTGCCAGCGCTCAATTCGCGGGAGATAGCACAGATACGCAGTATTTT. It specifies CASAQFAGDSTDTQYF.